The entry that follows covers one T cell receptor (beta chain) sequence. Its antigen target is currently unknown. No base quality information exists; no much larger clone differs at one position. This sample stems from a study of blood T cell repertoires in COVID-19 (dated by TCRdb to 2018 to 2021). Regarding the study in general: The collaborator samples originated in the United States, Italy and Spain and spanned the acute and convalescent phases of COVID-19. The prospective study material was composed of cDNA or gDNA derived from T cells, B-cell-depleted T cells, or PBMCs. Where available, HLA class I and class II types were obtained from metadata supplied by the sample provider rather than from assay-based typing. The repertoires were released in a freely available public database intended as a resource for research on the immune response to SARS-CoV-2. Sample metadata almost always included a de-identified subject ID, COVID-19 status, age in years and sex. Subjects who had been exposed to COVID-19, were actively infected with it, or had recovered from it provided the deeply sampled blood TCRbeta repertoires that made up the dataset. The samples were drawn from the first 160 participants of the ongoing ImmuneRACE study and from under 1,500 subjects provided by 6 global collaborators. The study at large found these results: The quantity of clinical and demographic metadata differed by source and by participant and was supplied without curation.

The immunoSEQ Assay, a bias-controlled multiplex PCR, was used to amplify TCRbeta CDR3 regions from genomic DNA. The paper's data handling went like this. The number of nucleated cells in each sample was estimated by amplification of reference gene primers within the assay. To quantify the absolute abundance of each unique TCRbeta CDR3 rearrangement, sequence reads were collapsed and filtered. For each sample, productive Simpson clonality was calculated by taking the square root of Simpson's diversity index across productive rearrangements. What TCRdb holds here is the immuneACCESS table cut down to in-frame rearrangements. Part of the clones is not present; checked against another copy, under half of the missing clones reflect an unresolved V gene, and the others are unexplained. Clone size and V and J calls were adopted from that table, with D and trimming inferred from the DNA. This sample has about half a million clones in its table, and roughly 89% of those were observed once. Roughly 0.9% of the sample is in the top ten clones.

The CDR3, cysteine through phenylalanine, is 14 amino acids long. The kept DNA is CDR3 alone, 42 bases in frame from the first base. Sequences SEHNR (CDR1) and FQNEAQ (CDR2) are obtained from the germline V gene (reference sequence). Trimming at the junction amounts to 7 bases on V and 4 bases on J, and the germline ends lie 14 bases apart. At one collaborating source in Seattle, patients were enrolled during active infection and were followed longitudinally through the course of disease. Whole blood was collected in K2EDTA tubes by collaborating institutions according to the institutions' own protocols. Collaborator samples were shipped for TCRbeta analysis as frozen whole blood, isolated PBMCs, or DNA extracted from either sample type.

The chain couples TRBV7-9 to TRBJ1-3, with a tentative D gene TRBD1 over 5 matching bases. The receptor's source is a man between 18 and 35 years old with COVID-19, enrolled during active disease. Input material: peripheral blood. The CDR3 protein: CASTLQGVGNTIYF. The DNA sequence is as follows: TGTGCCAGCACCCTTCAAGGGGTAGGAAACACCATATATTTT.